This T cell receptor (beta chain) is drawn from a study of blood T cell repertoires in COVID-19. Study-level background: Donors in the United States, Italy and Spain gave samples during acute or convalescent COVID-19.

This clone appeared a single time. Between the trimmed V and J ends, which lost 6 bases and 1 base, there was a span of 15 bases. CDR1 is MDHEN and CDR2 is SYDVKM in the germline V gene. This CDR3 is built from 15 residues. The assay was immunoSEQ multiplex PCR, and TCRdb's table has in-frame clones only and misses some. This table holds under 200,000 clones, about 85% found once. The clonotype originates from an older woman with COVID-19, enrolled during active disease. The chain carries TRBV28 and TRBJ1-2, with D unclear. Input material: peripheral blood. The CDR3 DNA reads TGTGCCAGCAGCCGATTCACCGGTAGTAACTATGGCTACACCTTC. Its translation: CASSRFTGSNYGYTF.